This TCR beta chain came from a study of T cells after yellow fever vaccination. Study-wide points: Researchers cautioned that FACS-sorted repertoires could harbor abundant clonotypes contaminating from the bulk population. Subsequent to the booster, the majority of primary-vaccination clones reappeared (96% CD4, 85% to 90% CD8).

From germline, CDR1 is LNHDA and CDR2 SQIVND (reference sequence). V shed 11 bases, J shed 1 base, and the junction held 8 bases outside the gene matches. CDR3 length: 15 amino acids. Production of TCR cDNA was by 5'RACE template switching, which also added a universal primer site and UMIs. TCRdb re-called the 5' RACE reads through MiXCR, storing one row per CDR3 protein. The profile covers under 400,000 distinct CDR3 sequences, with 12% appearing a single time and approximately 3.4% taken by the ten largest. As to this clonotype: Antigen specificity is unknown.

This TCR came from a man younger than 35 who received the YFV17D yellow fever vaccine. The rearrangement uses TRBV19 and TRBJ2-3; 11 bases are shared with TRBD2. Here the sequenced sample was CD4+ T cells sorted from PBMCs, taken 15 days after the yellow fever booster vaccination. The CDR3 DNA follows: TGTGCCCCACGGACTAGCGGGTCTTGCACAGATACGCAGTATTTT. Encoded protein: CAPRTSGSCTDTQYF.